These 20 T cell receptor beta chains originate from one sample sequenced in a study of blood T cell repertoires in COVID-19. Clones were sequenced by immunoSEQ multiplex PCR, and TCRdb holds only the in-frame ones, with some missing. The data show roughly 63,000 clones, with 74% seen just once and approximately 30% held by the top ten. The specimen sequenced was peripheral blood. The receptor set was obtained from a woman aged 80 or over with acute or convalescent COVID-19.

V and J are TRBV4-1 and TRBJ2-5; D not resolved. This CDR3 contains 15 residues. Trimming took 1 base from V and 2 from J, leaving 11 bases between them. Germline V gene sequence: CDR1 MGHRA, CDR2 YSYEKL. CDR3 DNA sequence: TGCGCCAGCAGCCAAGGATGGGCAGCTCAAGAGACCCAGTACTTC. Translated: CASSQGWAAQETQYF.

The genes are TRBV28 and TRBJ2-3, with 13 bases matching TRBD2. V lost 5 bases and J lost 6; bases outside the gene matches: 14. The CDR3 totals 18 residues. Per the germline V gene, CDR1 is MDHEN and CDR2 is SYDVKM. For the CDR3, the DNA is TGTGCCAGCAGTCCGCTCGGGACTAGCGGGACGCGCGAGGATACGCAGTATTTT. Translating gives CASSPLGTSGTREDTQYF.

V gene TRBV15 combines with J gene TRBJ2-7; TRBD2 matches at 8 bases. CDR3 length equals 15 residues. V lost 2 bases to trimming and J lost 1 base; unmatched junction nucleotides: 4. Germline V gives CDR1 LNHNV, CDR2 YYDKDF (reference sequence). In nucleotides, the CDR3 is TGTGCCACCAGCAGACGGGGGGGCTTTTCCTACGAGCAGTACTTC. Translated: CATSRRGGFSYEQYF.

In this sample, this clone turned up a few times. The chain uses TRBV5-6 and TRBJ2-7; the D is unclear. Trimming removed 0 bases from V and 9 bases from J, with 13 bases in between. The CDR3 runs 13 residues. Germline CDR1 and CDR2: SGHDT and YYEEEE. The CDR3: CASSLDLESWQYF. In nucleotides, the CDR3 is TGTGCCAGCAGCTTGGACTTAGAGTCGTGGCAGTACTTC.

The CDR3 sequence: CASSWLESLNTEAFF. CDR3 DNA: TGCGCCAGCAGCTGGTTGGAGTCGTTGAACACTGAAGCTTTCTTT. The genes are TRBV5-1 and TRBJ1-1; D remains ambiguous. This CDR3 contains 15 residues. CDR1 SGHRS and CDR2 YFSETQ come from the germline V gene. Trimming shortened V by 3 bases and J by 0 bases, and 12 bases separated the two germline ends.

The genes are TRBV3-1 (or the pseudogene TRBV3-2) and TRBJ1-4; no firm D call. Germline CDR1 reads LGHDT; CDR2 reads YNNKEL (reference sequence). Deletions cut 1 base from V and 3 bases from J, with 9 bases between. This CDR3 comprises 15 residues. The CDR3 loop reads CASSQAAAANEKLFF. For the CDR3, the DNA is TGTGCCAGCAGCCAAGCCGCTGCGGCTAATGAAAAACTGTTTTTT.

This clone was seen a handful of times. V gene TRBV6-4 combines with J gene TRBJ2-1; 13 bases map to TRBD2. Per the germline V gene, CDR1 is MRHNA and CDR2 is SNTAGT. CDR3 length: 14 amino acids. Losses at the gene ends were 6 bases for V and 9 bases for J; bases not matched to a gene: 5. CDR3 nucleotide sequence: TGTGCCAGCAGGGGACTAGCGGGGATCGGTGAGCAGTTCTTC. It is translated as CASRGLAGIGEQFF.

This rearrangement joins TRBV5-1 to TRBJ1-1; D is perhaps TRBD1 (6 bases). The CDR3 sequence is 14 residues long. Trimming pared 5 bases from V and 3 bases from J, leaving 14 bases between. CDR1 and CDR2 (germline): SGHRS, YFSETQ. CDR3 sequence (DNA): TGCGCCAGCAGACAAGACAGGCGAGACACTGAAGCTTTCTTT. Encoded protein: CASRQDRRDTEAFF.

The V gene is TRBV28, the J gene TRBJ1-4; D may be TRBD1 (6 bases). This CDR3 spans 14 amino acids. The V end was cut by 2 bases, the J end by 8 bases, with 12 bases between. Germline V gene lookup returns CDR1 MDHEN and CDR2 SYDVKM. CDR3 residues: CASSLGGAREKLFF. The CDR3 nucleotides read TGTGCCAGCAGTTTAGGGGGGGCGAGGGAAAAACTGTTTTTT.

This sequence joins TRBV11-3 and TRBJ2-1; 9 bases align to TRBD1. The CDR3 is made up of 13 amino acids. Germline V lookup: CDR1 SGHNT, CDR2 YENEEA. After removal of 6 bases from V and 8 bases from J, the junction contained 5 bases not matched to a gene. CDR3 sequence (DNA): TGTGCCAGCAGGGCTACAGGGGGCCATGAGCAGTTCTTC. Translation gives CASRATGGHEQFF.

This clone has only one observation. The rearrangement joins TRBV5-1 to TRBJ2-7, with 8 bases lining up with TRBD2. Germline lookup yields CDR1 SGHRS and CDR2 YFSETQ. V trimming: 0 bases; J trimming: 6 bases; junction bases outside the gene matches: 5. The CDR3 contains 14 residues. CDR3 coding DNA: TGCGCCAGCAGCTTGGCAGCGGGAGCGGGCGAGCAGTACTTC. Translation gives CASSLAAGAGEQYF. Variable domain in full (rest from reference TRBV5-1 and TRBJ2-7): KAGVTQTPRYLIKTRGQQVTLSCSPISGHRSVSWYQQTPGQGLQFLFEYFSETQRNKGNFPGRFSGRQFSNSRSEMNVSTLELGDSALYLCASSLAAGAGEQYFGPGTRLTVT.

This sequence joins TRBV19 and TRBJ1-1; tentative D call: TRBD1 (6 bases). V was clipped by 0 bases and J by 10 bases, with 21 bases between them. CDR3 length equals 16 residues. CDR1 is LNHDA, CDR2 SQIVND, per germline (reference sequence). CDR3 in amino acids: CASSIDLPGHGRAAFF. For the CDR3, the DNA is TGTGCCAGTAGTATAGATCTTCCGGGACATGGAAGGGCAGCTTTCTTT.

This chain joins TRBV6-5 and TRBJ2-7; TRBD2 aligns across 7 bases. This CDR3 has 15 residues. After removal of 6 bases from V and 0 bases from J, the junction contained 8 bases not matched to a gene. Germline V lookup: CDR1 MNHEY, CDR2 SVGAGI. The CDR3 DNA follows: TGTGCCAGCAGAGCCTCCAGCGGGACCTCCTACGAGCAGTACTTC. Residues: CASRASSGTSYEQYF.

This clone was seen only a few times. This CDR3 reads CASGSRTGVGNTEAFF. CDR3 in DNA: TGTGCTAGTGGTTCTCGGACAGGGGTGGGGAACACTGAAGCTTTCTTT. The V and J genes are TRBV12-5 and TRBJ1-1; 9 nucleotides agree with TRBD1. Germline CDR1 and CDR2: LGHNT and FRNRAP. This CDR3 region has 16 residues. J lost 1 base, V lost 4 bases, and 7 bases had no gene match.

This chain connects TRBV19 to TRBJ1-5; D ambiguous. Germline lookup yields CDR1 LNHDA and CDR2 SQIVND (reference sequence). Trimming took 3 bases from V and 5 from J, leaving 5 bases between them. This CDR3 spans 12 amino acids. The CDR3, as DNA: TGTGCCAGTAGTATCCAGTATCAGCCCCAGCATTTT. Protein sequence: CASSIQYQPQHF. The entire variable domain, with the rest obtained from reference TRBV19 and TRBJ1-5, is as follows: DGGITQSPKYLFRKEGQNVTLSCEQNLNHDAMYWYRQDPGQGLRLIYYSQIVNDFQKGDIAEGYSVSREKKESFPLTVTSAQKNPTAFYLCASSIQYQPQHFGDGTRLSIL.

CDR3 sequence: CSECFDSDYEQYF. In DNA, the CDR3 is TGCAGCGAATGCTTCGACTCGGACTACGAGCAGTACTTC. The V and J genes are TRBV29-1 and TRBJ2-7; D unresolved. The CDR3 is 13 residues long. Between the trimmed V and J ends, which lost 7 bases and 3 bases, there was a span of 16 bases. From germline, CDR1 is SQVTM and CDR2 ANQGSEA.

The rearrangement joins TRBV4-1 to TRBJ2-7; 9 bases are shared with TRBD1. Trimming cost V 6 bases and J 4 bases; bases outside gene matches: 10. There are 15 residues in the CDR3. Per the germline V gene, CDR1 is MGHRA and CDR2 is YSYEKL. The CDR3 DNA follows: TGCGCCAGCAGGCGCGGGGGACAGGGAACTTACGAGCAGTACTTC. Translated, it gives CASRRGGQGTYEQYF.

Written as DNA, the CDR3 is TGTGCAAGTCCCGTCGGGTCACACAGCGGGAGGAGGAGCACCGGGGAGCTGTTTTTT. This codes for CASPVGSHSGRRSTGELFF. The genes are TRBV12-2 and TRBJ2-2; the table's D call, TRBD2, has no DNA check behind it. TRBV12-2 is assigned pseudogene status. The CDR3 runs 19 residues.

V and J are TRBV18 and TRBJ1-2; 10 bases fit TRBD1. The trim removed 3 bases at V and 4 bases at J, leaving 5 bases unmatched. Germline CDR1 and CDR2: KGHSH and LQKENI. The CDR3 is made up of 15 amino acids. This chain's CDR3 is CASSPETGGGYGYTF. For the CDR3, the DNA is TGTGCCAGCTCACCCGAGACAGGGGGCGGCTATGGCTACACCTTC.

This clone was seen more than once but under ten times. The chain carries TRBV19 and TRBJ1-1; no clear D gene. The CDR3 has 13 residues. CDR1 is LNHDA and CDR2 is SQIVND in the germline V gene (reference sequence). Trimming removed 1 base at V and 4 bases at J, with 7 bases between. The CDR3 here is CASSIVAGTEAFF. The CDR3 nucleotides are TGTGCCAGTAGTATAGTCGCAGGCACTGAAGCTTTCTTT. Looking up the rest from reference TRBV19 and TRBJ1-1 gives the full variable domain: DGGITQSPKYLFRKEGQNVTLSCEQNLNHDAMYWYRQDPGQGLRLIYYSQIVNDFQKGDIAEGYSVSREKKESFPLTVTSAQKNPTAFYLCASSIVAGTEAFFGQGTRLTVV.